This passage covers 12 T cell receptor beta chains from one sample sequenced in a study of cytomegalovirus exposure and HLA in healthy donors. The primer mix had 60 Vbeta and 13 Jbeta primers. The assay was immunoSEQ multiplex PCR, and TCRdb's table has in-frame clones only and misses some. The table lists roughly 200,000 clones, 65% to 80% of them singletons. Sequencing input: PBMCs. The receptors come from a woman aged 25 to 39 in good health and CMV-seropositive.

The chain is built from TRBV25-1 and TRBJ1-5; possibly TRBD1 for D (6 bases). V shed 6 bases and J shed 3 bases, with 12 bases lying between them. The CDR3 has 14 amino acids. The germline V gene encodes CDR1 MGHDK and CDR2 SYGVNS. The CDR3 spells CASSKQGSNQPQHF. DNA for the CDR3: TGTGCCAGCAGCAAACAGGGCTCCAATCAGCCCCAGCATTTT. Combining the CDR3 with reference TRBV25-1 and TRBJ1-5 gives the whole variable domain EADIYQTPRYLVIGTGKKITLECSQTMGHDKMYWYQQDPGMELHLIHYSYGVNSTEKGDLSSESTVSRIRTEHFPLTLESARPSHTSQYLCASSKQGSNQPQHFGDGTRLSIL.

The rearrangement joins TRBV5-5 to TRBJ2-6; no reliable D call. The CDR3 contains 13 residues. The ends were cut back, 4 bases at V and 2 bases at J, with 4 bases in the middle. CDR1 and CDR2 from the germline V gene are SGHKS and YYEKEE (reference sequence). CDR3 bases: TGTGCCAGCAGCCAGACTGGGGCCAACGTCCTGACTTTC. This translates into CASSQTGANVLTF.

The chain couples TRBV5-6 to TRBJ1-5; D might be TRBD1 (6 bases). This CDR3 is 18 amino acids long. V shed 0 bases and J shed 2 bases, with 18 bases lying between them. The germline CDR1 and CDR2 sequences are SGHDT and YYEEEE. The CDR3 loop reads CASSLGWVGGAGNQPQHF. In nucleotides, the CDR3 is TGTGCCAGCAGCTTGGGATGGGTTGGGGGCGCGGGCAATCAGCCCCAGCATTTT. Full variable domain (rest looked up from reference TRBV5-6 and TRBJ1-5): DAGVTQSPTHLIKTRGQQVTLRCSPKSGHDTVSWYQQALGQGPQFIFQYYEEEERQRGNFPDRFSGHQFPNYSSELNVNALLLGDSALYLCASSLGWVGGAGNQPQHFGDGTRLSIL.

This chain uses TRBV18 with TRBJ2-3; TRBD1 agrees at 9 bases. CDR3 length: 15 residues. The V gene's germline CDR1 is KGHSH and CDR2 LQKENI. V lost 5 bases to trimming and J lost 0 bases; unmatched junction nucleotides: 3. The CDR3 nucleotides are TGTGCCAGCTCATCACAGGGGGCCAGCACAGATACGCAGTATTTT. As protein: CASSSQGASTDTQYF.

Written as DNA, the CDR3 is TGCGCCAGCAGCCTTGGGTGGGAGGGGGACAATGAGCAGTTCTTC. This translates into CASSLGWEGDNEQFF. This chain links TRBV5-1 with TRBJ2-1, with D tentatively TRBD2 (7 bases). The germline gives CDR1 SGHRS, CDR2 YFSETQ. The V end lost 4 bases, the J end lost 5 bases, and 16 bases lay between the germline ends. There are 15 residues in the CDR3.

This clone was detected only a few times. The rearrangement uses TRBV29-1 and TRBJ2-1, with D perhaps given as TRBD1 or TRBD2 (6 bases each). CDR1 and CDR2 (germline): SQVTM, ANQGSEA. The V gene lost 7 bases and the J gene lost 8 bases, with 30 bases spanning the gap. The CDR3 contains 17 residues. CDR3 in DNA: TGCAGCGCTGACAGGCGGGGACCCGGGACCCATAGGGATGAGCAGTTCTTC. It yields the protein CSADRRGPGTHRDEQFF.

V gene TRBV5-4 combines with J gene TRBJ2-7; TRBD1 aligns across 7 bases. V was clipped by 4 bases and J by 2 bases; unmatched bases: 6. This CDR3 is 14 amino acids long. Germline V gives CDR1 SGHNT, CDR2 YYREEE (reference sequence). The CDR3 DNA reads TGTGCCAGCAGCCGACAGGGTTCTCCCTACGAGCAGTACTTC. It specifies CASSRQGSPYEQYF.

The chain has TRBV11-2 and TRBJ1-1; unclear D gene. CDR1 and CDR2 (germline): SGHAT, FQNNGV. Trimming shortened V by 3 bases and J by 0 bases, and 8 bases separated the two germline ends. This CDR3 region has 14 residues. CDR3 loop: CASSFEVLNTEAFF. The CDR3 region has the DNA TGTGCCAGCAGCTTTGAGGTTCTGAACACTGAAGCTTTCTTT.

The chain couples TRBV19 to TRBJ1-1; 8 bases match TRBD1. This CDR3 is built from 15 residues. V trimming: 4 bases; J trimming: 6 bases; junction bases outside the gene matches: 10. Germline CDR1 and CDR2: LNHDA and SQIVND (reference sequence). In DNA form, the CDR3 reads TGTGCCAGTAGTAGCCCCGGGACAGGAGGACCTGAAGCTTTCTTT. It encodes CASSSPGTGGPEAFF.

This clone has a handful of counts. The chain recombines TRBV25-1 with TRBJ1-2, with D possibly being TRBD1 (5 bases). Germline V gene lookup returns CDR1 MGHDK and CDR2 SYGVNS. The V gene lost 5 bases and the J gene lost 3 bases, with 13 bases spanning the gap. The CDR3 has 14 residues. As DNA, the CDR3 is TGTGCCAGCAGTAAGGACGACAGCCACTATGGCTACACCTTC. It translates to CASSKDDSHYGYTF.

The V call is TRBV4-1, the J call TRBJ2-6; possibly TRBD1 for D (5 bases). Trimming stripped 0 bases from V and 0 bases from J, with 12 bases between. Germline-derived CDR1 and CDR2 are MGHRA and YSYEKL. This CDR3 is 18 amino acids long. CDR3 nucleotides: TGCGCCAGCAGCCAAGATGGCCCACAGGCCTCTGGGGCCAACGTCCTGACTTTC. This encodes CASSQDGPQASGANVLTF.

The chain couples TRBV21-1 to TRBJ2-7; the table's D call TRBD1 went unverified against the DNA. TRBV21-1 is recorded as a pseudogene. This CDR3 spans 17 amino acids. CDR3 nucleotide sequence: TGTGCCAGCAGCAAGTACCCTAGGGACAGGGGGTTCTACGAGCAGTACTTC. Translating it yields CASSKYPRDRGFYEQYF.